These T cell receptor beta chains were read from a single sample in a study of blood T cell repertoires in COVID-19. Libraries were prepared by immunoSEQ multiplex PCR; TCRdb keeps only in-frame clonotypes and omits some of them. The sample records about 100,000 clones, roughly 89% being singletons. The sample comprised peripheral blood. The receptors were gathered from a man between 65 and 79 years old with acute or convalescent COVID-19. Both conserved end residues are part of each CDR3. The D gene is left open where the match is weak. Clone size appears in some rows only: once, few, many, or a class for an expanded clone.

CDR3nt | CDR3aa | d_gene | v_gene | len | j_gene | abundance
TGCGCCAGCAGCGACACCTCTACCTACGAGCAGTACTTC | CASSDTSTYEQYF | - | TRBV10-1 | 13 | TRBJ2-7 | -
TGTGCCAGCCGAGACGGGATTTGGAACACTGAAGCTTTCTTT | CASRDGIWNTEAFF | - | TRBV7-2 | 14 | TRBJ1-1 | -
TGTGCCAGCAGTTCCGACACCTACGAGCAGTACTTC | CASSSDTYEQYF | - | TRBV5-4 | 12 | TRBJ2-7 | -
TGTGCCAGCAGCCGGACAGGGGGCTCGAATGAGCAGTTCTTC | CASSRTGGSNEQFF | TRBD1 | TRBV2 | 14 | TRBJ2-1 | -
TGTGCCAGCAGCCAACCATCCCTCCCCAGCGGGAGGGCCAACAATGAGCAGTTCTTC | CASSQPSLPSGRANNEQFF | TRBD2 | TRBV3-1/TRBV3-2 | 19 | TRBJ2-1 | -
TGTGCCAGCTCACCGATTCCCGTCGGCGGGATCTTCTTCGGGGACATTCAGTACTTC | CASSPIPVGGIFFGDIQYF | - | TRBV18 | 19 | TRBJ2-4 | once
TGTGCCAGTAGTATCACAGGGGGCATCTACGAGCAGTACTTC | CASSITGGIYEQYF | TRBD1 | TRBV19 | 14 | TRBJ2-7 | -
TGTGCCAGTACGCAGGGGATGACGCGCAAGGTGACCACTGAAGCTTTCTTT | CASTQGMTRKVTTEAFF | - | TRBV19 | 17 | TRBJ1-1 | -
TGTGCCAGTAGTATCCGGGGAGAGACCCAGTACTTC | CASSIRGETQYF | - | TRBV19 | 12 | TRBJ2-5 | -
TGTGCCTGGAGAGGGGGGGGCAGTGAAGCTTTCTTT | CAWRGGGSEAFF | - | TRBV30 | 12 | TRBJ1-1 | -
TGTGCCAGCGGGAGAAACGAAATCCAGATCTACAATGAGCAGTTCTTC | CASGRNEIQIYNEQFF | - | TRBV6-6 | 16 | TRBJ2-1 | -
TGCAGCGTTGTACCGGGACAGAGGGTCTACGAGCAGTACTTC | CSVVPGQRVYEQYF | TRBD1 | TRBV29-1 | 14 | TRBJ2-7 | -
TGTGCCAGCAGCTTGGGGCCACAGGGGTCCTCCTACGAGCAGTACTTC | CASSLGPQGSSYEQYF | TRBD1 | TRBV5-6 | 16 | TRBJ2-7 | -
TGTGCCACCAGGAGGGTAGGGGGGGCCCATGAGCAGTTCTTC | CATRRVGGAHEQFF | - | TRBV28 | 14 | TRBJ2-1 | -
TGTGCCAGCAGTTACTCAGGGGCCGGGGGCGAGCAGTACTTC | CASSYSGAGGEQYF | - | TRBV6-5 | 14 | TRBJ2-7 | -
TGTGCCAGCTCACCAGAGGCGGGGGGATCCTACGAGCAGTACTTC | CASSPEAGGSYEQYF | TRBD2 | TRBV18 | 15 | TRBJ2-7 | -